The rows below give T cell receptor beta chains drawn from one sample of a study of graft-versus-host responses after intestinal transplantation. Libraries were prepared by immunoSEQ multiplex PCR; TCRdb keeps only in-frame clonotypes and omits some of them. The sample yields 37,000 or so clones, roughly 87% seen once. Source: ileum tissue, taken around 200 days after intestinal transplant. These receptors were collected from a human patient who received an intestinal transplant, so some T cells may come from the graft donor. CDR3s include the opening cysteine and the closing phenylalanine or tryptophan. A D gene is named only where the DNA matches it firmly. Size is stated for part of the rows, as once, few or many counts, or as a class when the clone is expanded.

d_call	clone_size	v_call	j_call	cdr3_nt	cdr3_aa
TRBD2	NA	TRBV5-1	TRBJ2-7	TGCGCCAGCAGCTTGGGGAAGGCGGGGGGGGCCTACGAGCAGTACTTC	CASSLGKAGGAYEQYF
NA	once	TRBV4-1	TRBJ1-3	TGCGCCAGCAGCCAAGATGGGATGTCGTACGGAGGAAACACCATATATTTT	CASSQDGMSYGGNTIYF
TRBD1	NA	TRBV5-6	TRBJ2-1	TGTGCCAGCAGTGCCGACAGGGGGTTCAATGAGCAGTTCTTC	CASSADRGFNEQFF
NA	once	TRBV5-1	TRBJ1-2	TGCGCCAGCAGCAGGGACCCCCCCTATGGCTACACCTTC	CASSRDPPYGYTF
NA	NA	TRBV5-4	TRBJ2-1	TGTGCCAGCAGCTTGGCAGGGAATGAGCAGTTCTTC	CASSLAGNEQFF
NA	NA	TRBV27	TRBJ2-7	TGTGCCAGCAGCAAACGGAACTACTACGAGCAGTACTTC	CASSKRNYYEQYF
NA	NA	TRBV5-1	TRBJ2-5	TGCGCCAGCACCCCACAGAACCTCCAAGAGACCCAGTACTTC	CASTPQNLQETQYF
NA	NA	TRBV28	TRBJ2-3	TGTGCCAGCAGGCATTCGGGGGCGGACACAGATACGCAGTATTTT	CASRHSGADTDTQYF
TRBD2	NA	TRBV6-5	TRBJ2-1	TGTGCCAGCAGTTACGCGGGAGGGGGAAATGAGCAGTTCTTC	CASSYAGGGNEQFF
TRBD2	NA	TRBV7-3	TRBJ2-1	TGTGCCAGCAGCTTGGAAGGACCGGGACTAGCCGGCAATGAGCAGTTCTTC	CASSLEGPGLAGNEQFF
NA	NA	TRBV7-7	TRBJ2-7	TGTGCTAGCAGCTCCCAAAGATCCACAGGGACCTACGAGCAGTACTTC	CASSSQRSTGTYEQYF
NA	NA	TRBV19	TRBJ2-1	TGTGCCAGTAGCCTACGAGGCTCCCTGACCTACAATGAGCAGTTCTTC	CASSLRGSLTYNEQFF
NA	once	TRBV4-1	TRBJ1-3	TGCGCCAGCAGCCAAGACCCCGGGGAAAGATCTGGAAACACCATATATTTT	CASSQDPGERSGNTIYF
TRBD1	NA	TRBV13	TRBJ2-7	TGTGCCAGCAGCTTAGCGGGACAGGGGTTCTACGAGCAGTACTTC	CASSLAGQGFYEQYF
NA	once	TRBV7-8	TRBJ2-1	TGTGCCAGCAGCTTAGCGGGAGGACAGGGAGGGACCCCGTACAATGAGCAGTTCTTC	CASSLAGGQGGTPYNEQFF
NA	NA	TRBV28	TRBJ1-3	TGTGCCAGCAGTCGGACGTTTGGAAACACCATATATTTT	CASSRTFGNTIYF
TRBD2	NA	TRBV27	TRBJ2-7	TGTGCCACCAGCTCTGGTAGCGGGAGGGCCTACGAGCAGTACTTC	CATSSGSGRAYEQYF
NA	NA	TRBV7-9	TRBJ2-5	TGTGCCAGTTACTCCTTTCTGCGGTCCCCCCACGAGACCCAGTACTTC	CASYSFLRSPHETQYF
NA	NA	TRBV7-9	TRBJ2-7	TGTGCCAGCAGCTTAGGGGTAGCCTACGAGCAGTACTTC	CASSLGVAYEQYF
TRBD1	NA	TRBV5-1	TRBJ1-2	TGCGCCAGCAGCGTCGGGTTCGAGGGGGCGCACGGCTACACCTTC	CASSVGFEGAHGYTF
TRBD1	NA	TRBV27	TRBJ1-2	TGTGCCAGCAGGCGCGGACAGGGGGCCTACTATGGCTACACCTTC	CASRRGQGAYYGYTF
NA	once	TRBV28	TRBJ1-2	TGTGCCAGCACCACTGAGGCTAACTATGGCTACACCTTC	CASTTEANYGYTF
NA	few	TRBV5-6	TRBJ1-6	TGTGCCAGCATCCTCGTGCCAGTGTACAATTCACCCCTCCACTTT	CASILVPVYNSPLHF
NA	NA	TRBV11-3	TRBJ2-7	TGTGCCAGCAGCTTTCGAAGCTCCTACGAGCAGTACTTC	CASSFRSSYEQYF
NA	NA	TRBV5-4	TRBJ1-3	TGTGCCAGCAGCTTGTATGGCGGAGGTGGAAACACCATATATTTT	CASSLYGGGGNTIYF
TRBD1	NA	TRBV28	TRBJ2-2	TGTGCCAGCAGTGGAAGGACAGGGCCAAACACCGGGGAGCTGTTTTTT	CASSGRTGPNTGELFF
NA	NA	TRBV5-4	TRBJ2-7	TGTGCCAGCAGCTTCAGGGGGGGGATCCCTTTCGAGCAGTACTTC	CASSFRGGIPFEQYF
NA	NA	TRBV28	TRBJ2-5	TGTGCCAGCAGTTATTTACAGGCCCAAGAGACCCAGTACTTC	CASSYLQAQETQYF
NA	once	TRBV19	TRBJ1-5	TGTGCCAGTAGTATAAGGGGGGGGCATCAGCCCCAGCATTTT	CASSIRGGHQPQHF
TRBD2	NA	TRBV4-2	TRBJ2-1	TGTGCCAGCAGCCAAGGGCTAGCGGGAGTTTACTCCTACAATGAGCAGTTCTTC	CASSQGLAGVYSYNEQFF
NA	NA	TRBV2	TRBJ2-3	TGTGCCAGCAGCCAGGACTATACCACAGATACGCAGTATTTT	CASSQDYTTDTQYF
NA	few	TRBV6-5	TRBJ2-7	TGTGCCAGCAGTTACTCGCGGCATAGCTCCTACGAGCAGTACTTC	CASSYSRHSSYEQYF
TRBD1	medium-sized	TRBV6-5	TRBJ1-2	TGTGCCAGCAGTTATAACAGGGGGCGAGGCTACACCTTC	CASSYNRGRGYTF
TRBD1	NA	TRBV18	TRBJ1-2	TGTGCCAGCTCACCACCGGGACAGGGGTTTAACTATGGCTACACCTTC	CASSPPGQGFNYGYTF
TRBD2	NA	TRBV5-4	TRBJ2-5	TGTGCCAGCAGCTTGGGGCGGGGGGGCCGTTCAGAGACCCAGTACTTC	CASSLGRGGRSETQYF
NA	NA	TRBV18	TRBJ2-6	TGTGCCAGCTCGCCGCTTACCCTCTCTGGGGCCAACGTCCTGACTTTC	CASSPLTLSGANVLTF
TRBD1	NA	TRBV5-1	TRBJ2-7	TGCGCCAGCAGCTTAAAACAGGGGGCCTACGAGCAGTACTTC	CASSLKQGAYEQYF
NA	NA	TRBV27	TRBJ1-6	TGTGCCAGCAGTTTAATAAGCCGGGCAGGGGTTTCACCCCTCCACTTT	CASSLISRAGVSPLHF
NA	NA	TRBV5-1	TRBJ1-2	TGCGCCAGCAGCTCGCAGGGGTCGGACTATGGCTACACCTTC	CASSSQGSDYGYTF
NA	NA	TRBV7-9	TRBJ2-5	TGTGCCAGCAGCTTAGGACGAAGGGGTCAGGGAAAGGAGACCCAGTACTTC	CASSLGRRGQGKETQYF
NA	once	TRBV9	TRBJ2-4	TGTGCCAGCAGCGGGGGACTGGGGCCAGCCAAAAACATTCAGTACTTC	CASSGGLGPAKNIQYF
NA	NA	TRBV19	TRBJ2-4	TGTGCCAGTAGTTATTTGGGGATTTTGGACATTCAGTACTTC	CASSYLGILDIQYF
NA	NA	TRBV5-4	TRBJ2-5	TGTGCCCCTAACTTTGAACAGGACTACCAAGAGACCCAGTACTTC	CAPNFEQDYQETQYF
NA	NA	TRBV7-2	TRBJ2-7	TGTGCCAGCAGCTTCGAGTTGGCGTACGAGCAGTACTTC	CASSFELAYEQYF
TRBD1	NA	TRBV18	TRBJ1-6	TGTGCCAGCTCACCAGGGGACAGGGGACCGTATAATTCACCCCTCCACTTT	CASSPGDRGPYNSPLHF
TRBD2	NA	TRBV27	TRBJ2-3	TGTGCCAGCAGTAATCTAGCGGGGGGCACAGATACGCAGTATTTT	CASSNLAGGTDTQYF
TRBD1	once	TRBV7-2	TRBJ2-1	TGTGCCAGCAGCTTGGACAGGGGACCTTACAATGAGCAGTTCTTC	CASSLDRGPYNEQFF
NA	once	TRBV28	TRBJ1-5	TGTGCCAGCAGTTTATTCCTCGGATTGGTGGTAATAGGCGACGGAGTGAATCAGCCCCAGCATTTT	CASSLFLGLVVIGDGVNQPQHF
TRBD1	NA	TRBV15	TRBJ1-1	TGTGCCACCAGCAGATATGGACAGGGGTACACTGAAGCTTTCTTT	CATSRYGQGYTEAFF
TRBD1	NA	TRBV6-6	TRBJ2-3	TGTGCCAGCAGTAGGGGACAGAGACGCACAGATACGCAGTATTTT	CASSRGQRRTDTQYF
TRBD2	NA	TRBV4-2	TRBJ2-1	TGTGCCAGCAGCCAAGATAGGGCTAGCGGAACCTACAATGAGCAGTTCTTC	CASSQDRASGTYNEQFF
NA	NA	TRBV2	TRBJ2-3	TGTGCCAGCAGTGAAGGGCCTAACCCCCCCACAGATACGCAGTATTTT	CASSEGPNPPTDTQYF
NA	NA	TRBV29-1	TRBJ1-2	TGCAGCGTTGAAGACGACTACTATGGCTACACCTTC	CSVEDDYYGYTF
NA	NA	TRBV19	TRBJ2-7	TGTGCCAGTAGTATTCAAGCGGGACAAGAGCAGTACTTC	CASSIQAGQEQYF